This T cell receptor (beta chain) was sequenced for a study of cytomegalovirus exposure and HLA in healthy donors. With 5 bases clipped from V and 4 bases from J, the junction kept 7 bases outside the gene matches. Per the germline V gene, CDR1 is SEHNR and CDR2 is FQNEAQ (reference sequence). This CDR3 has 14 amino acids. The PCR contained 60 Vbeta and 13 Jbeta primers. TCRdb's table, derived via immunoSEQ multiplex PCR, lists solely in-frame clones and lacks some. The table has 80,000 to 130,000 clones, around 75% seen once. This clone was seen only a few times. V usage is TRBV7-9 and J usage is TRBJ1-2, with 7 bases identical to TRBD1. Sequenced: PBMCs. The receptor's source is a male donor in good health and CMV-seropositive. The CDR3 nucleotides are TGTGCCAGCAGCCCACGGGACAGCGTCTATGGCTACACCTTC. It encodes CASSPRDSVYGYTF.